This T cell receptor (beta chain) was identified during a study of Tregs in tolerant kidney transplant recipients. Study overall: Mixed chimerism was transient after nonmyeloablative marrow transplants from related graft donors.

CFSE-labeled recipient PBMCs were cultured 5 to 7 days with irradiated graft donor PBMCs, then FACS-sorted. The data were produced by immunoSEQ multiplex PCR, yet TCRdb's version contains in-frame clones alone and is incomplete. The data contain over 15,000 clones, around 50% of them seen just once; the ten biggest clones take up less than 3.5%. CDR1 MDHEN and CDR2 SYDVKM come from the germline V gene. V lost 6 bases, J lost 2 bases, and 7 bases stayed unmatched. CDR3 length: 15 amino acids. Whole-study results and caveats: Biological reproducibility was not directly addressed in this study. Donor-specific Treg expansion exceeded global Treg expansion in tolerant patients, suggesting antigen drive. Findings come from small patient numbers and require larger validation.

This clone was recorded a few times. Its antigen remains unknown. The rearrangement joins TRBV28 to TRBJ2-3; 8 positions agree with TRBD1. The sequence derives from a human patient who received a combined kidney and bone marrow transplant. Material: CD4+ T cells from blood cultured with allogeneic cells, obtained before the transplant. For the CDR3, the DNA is TGTGCCAGCAGCATTACGGGACAGGTCACAGATACGCAGTATTTT. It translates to CASSITGQVTDTQYF. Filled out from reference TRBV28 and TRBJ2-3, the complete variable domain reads DVKVTQSSRYLVKRTGEKVFLECVQDMDHENMFWYRQDPGLGLRLIYFSYDVKMKEKGDIPEGYSVSREKKERFSLILESASTNQTSMYLCASSITGQVTDTQYFGPGTRLTVL.